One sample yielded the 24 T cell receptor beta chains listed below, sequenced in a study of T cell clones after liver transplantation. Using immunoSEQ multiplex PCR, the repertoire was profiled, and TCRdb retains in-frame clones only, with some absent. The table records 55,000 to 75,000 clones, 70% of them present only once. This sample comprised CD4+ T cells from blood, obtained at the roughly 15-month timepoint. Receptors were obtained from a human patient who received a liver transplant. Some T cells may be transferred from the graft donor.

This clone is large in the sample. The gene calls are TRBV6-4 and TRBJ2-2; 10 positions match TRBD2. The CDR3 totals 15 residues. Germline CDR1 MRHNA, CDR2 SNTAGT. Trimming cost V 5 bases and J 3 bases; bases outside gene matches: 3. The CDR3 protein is CASSPTSGDTGELFF. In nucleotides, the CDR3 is TGTGCCAGCAGTCCCACTAGCGGGGACACCGGGGAGCTGTTTTTT.

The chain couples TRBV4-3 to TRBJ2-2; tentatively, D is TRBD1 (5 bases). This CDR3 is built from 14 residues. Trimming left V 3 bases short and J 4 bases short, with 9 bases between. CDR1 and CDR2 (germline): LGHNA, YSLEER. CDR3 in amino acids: CASSHSTGTGELFF. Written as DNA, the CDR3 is TGCGCCAGCAGCCATAGTACAGGCACCGGGGAGCTGTTTTTT.

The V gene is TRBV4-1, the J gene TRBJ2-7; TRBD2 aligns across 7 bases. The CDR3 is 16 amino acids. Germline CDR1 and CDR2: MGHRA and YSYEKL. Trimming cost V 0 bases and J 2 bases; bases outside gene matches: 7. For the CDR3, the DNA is TGCGCCAGCAGCCAAGAGAATAGCGGGCTAACCTACGAGCAGTACTTC. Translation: CASSQENSGLTYEQYF.

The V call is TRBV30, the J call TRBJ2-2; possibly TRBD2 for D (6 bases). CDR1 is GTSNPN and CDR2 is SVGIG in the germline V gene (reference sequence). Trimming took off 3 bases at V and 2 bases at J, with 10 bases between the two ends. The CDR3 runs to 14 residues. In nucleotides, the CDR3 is TGTGCCTGGAGATCGGGACTTAACACCGGGGAGCTGTTTTTT. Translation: CAWRSGLNTGELFF. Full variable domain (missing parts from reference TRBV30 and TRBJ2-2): SQTIHQWPATLVQPVGSPLSLECTVEGTSNPNLYWYRQAAGRGLQLLFYSVGIGQISSEVPQNLSASRPQDRQFILSSKKLLLSDSGFYLCAWRSGLNTGELFFGEGSRLTVL.

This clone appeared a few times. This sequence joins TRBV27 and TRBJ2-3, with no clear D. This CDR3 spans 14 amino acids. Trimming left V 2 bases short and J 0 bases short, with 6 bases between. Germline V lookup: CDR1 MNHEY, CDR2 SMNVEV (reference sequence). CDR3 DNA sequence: TGTGCCAGCAGTTTAGCATCTAGCACAGATACGCAGTATTTT. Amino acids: CASSLASSTDTQYF.

The CDR3 sequence: CASSGTGGYEQYV. In DNA, the CDR3 is TGTGCCAGCAGCGGGACAGGGGGCTACGAGCAGTACGTC. J is TRBJ2-7 and V is TRBV11-3; 11 bases agree with TRBD1. V trimming: 5 bases; J trimming: 3 bases; junction bases outside the gene matches: 0. The CDR3 spans 13 residues. Germline CDR1 and CDR2: SGHNT and YENEEA.

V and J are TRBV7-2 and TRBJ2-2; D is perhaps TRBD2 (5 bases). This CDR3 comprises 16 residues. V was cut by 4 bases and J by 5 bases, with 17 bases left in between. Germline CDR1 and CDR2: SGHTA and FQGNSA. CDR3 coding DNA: TGTGCCAGCAGCTCACCCTCTGACGGGAAGACCGGGGAGCTGTTTTTT. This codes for CASSSPSDGKTGELFF.

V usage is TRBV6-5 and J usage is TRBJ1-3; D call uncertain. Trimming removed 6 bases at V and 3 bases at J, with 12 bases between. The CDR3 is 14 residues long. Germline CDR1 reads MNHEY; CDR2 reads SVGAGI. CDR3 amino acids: CASRAMFGGNTIYF. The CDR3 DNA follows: TGTGCCAGCAGAGCAATGTTCGGTGGAAACACCATATATTTT.

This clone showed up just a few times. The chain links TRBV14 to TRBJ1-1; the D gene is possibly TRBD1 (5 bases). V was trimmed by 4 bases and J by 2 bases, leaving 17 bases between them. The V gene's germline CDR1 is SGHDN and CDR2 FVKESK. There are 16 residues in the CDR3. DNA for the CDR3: TGTGCCAGCAGCCCTTTTACCGGGACCCTCAACACTGAAGCTTTCTTT. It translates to CASSPFTGTLNTEAFF.

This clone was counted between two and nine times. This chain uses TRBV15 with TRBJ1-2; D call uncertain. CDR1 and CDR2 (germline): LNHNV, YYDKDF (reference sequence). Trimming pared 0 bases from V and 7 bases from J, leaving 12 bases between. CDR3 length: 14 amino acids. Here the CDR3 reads CATSRDVQVGGYTF. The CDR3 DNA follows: TGTGCCACCAGCAGAGATGTTCAGGTGGGTGGCTACACCTTC.

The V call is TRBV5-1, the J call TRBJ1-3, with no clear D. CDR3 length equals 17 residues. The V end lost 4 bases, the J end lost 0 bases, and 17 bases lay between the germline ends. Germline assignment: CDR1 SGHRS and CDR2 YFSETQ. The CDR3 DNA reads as TGCGCCAGCAGCACCTCCTTGCGGACCGGCTCTGGAAACACCATATATTTT. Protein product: CASSTSLRTGSGNTIYF.

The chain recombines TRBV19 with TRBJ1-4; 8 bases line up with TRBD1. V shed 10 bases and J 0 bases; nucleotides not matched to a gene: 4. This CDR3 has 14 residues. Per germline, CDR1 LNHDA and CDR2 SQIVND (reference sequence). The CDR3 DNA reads TGTGCCACGCAGACAGGGGCAACTAATGAAAAACTGTTTTTT. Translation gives CATQTGATNEKLFF.

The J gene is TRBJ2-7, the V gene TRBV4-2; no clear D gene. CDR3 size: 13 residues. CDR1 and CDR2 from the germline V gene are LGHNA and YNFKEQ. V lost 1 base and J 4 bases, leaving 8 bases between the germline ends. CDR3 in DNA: TGTGCCAGCAGCCAAGCCCAAGGTTACGAGCAGTACTTC. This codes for CASSQAQGYEQYF.

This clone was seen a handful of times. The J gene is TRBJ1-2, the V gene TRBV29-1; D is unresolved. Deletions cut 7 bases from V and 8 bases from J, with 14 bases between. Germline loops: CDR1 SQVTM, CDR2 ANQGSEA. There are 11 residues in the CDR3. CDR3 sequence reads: CSGVVSGGYTF. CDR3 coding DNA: TGCAGCGGAGTAGTCTCCGGGGGCTACACCTTC.

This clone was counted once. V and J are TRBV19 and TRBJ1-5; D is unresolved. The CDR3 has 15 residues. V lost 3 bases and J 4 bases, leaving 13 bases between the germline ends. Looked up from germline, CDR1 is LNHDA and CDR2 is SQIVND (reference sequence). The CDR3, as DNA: TGTGCCAGTAGTATGCGCGGTCCATGGAATCAGCCCCAGCATTTT. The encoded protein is CASSMRGPWNQPQHF.

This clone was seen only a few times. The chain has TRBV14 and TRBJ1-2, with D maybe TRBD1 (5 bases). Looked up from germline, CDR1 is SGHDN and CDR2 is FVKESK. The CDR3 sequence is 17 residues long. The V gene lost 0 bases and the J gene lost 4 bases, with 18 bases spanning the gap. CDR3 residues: CASSQDIGLGGSYGYTF. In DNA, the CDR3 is TGTGCCAGCAGCCAAGATATTGGCCTCGGGGGTAGCTATGGCTACACCTTC.

This chain's CDR3 is CASSRQGRNSPLHF. CDR3 bases: TGTGCCAGCAGTCGACAGGGGAGGAATTCACCCCTCCACTTT. The chain recombines TRBV27 with TRBJ1-6; TRBD1 matches at 8 bases. This CDR3 comprises 14 residues. CDR1 and CDR2 (germline): MNHEY, SMNVEV (reference sequence). J gave up 7 bases and V 5 bases, and 4 bases lay outside the gene matches.

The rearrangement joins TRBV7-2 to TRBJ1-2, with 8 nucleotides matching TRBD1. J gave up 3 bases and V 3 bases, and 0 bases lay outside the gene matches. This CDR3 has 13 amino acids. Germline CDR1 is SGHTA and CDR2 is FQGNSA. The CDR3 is CASSLDRDYGYTF. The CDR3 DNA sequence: TGTGCCAGCAGCTTGGACAGGGACTATGGCTACACCTTC.

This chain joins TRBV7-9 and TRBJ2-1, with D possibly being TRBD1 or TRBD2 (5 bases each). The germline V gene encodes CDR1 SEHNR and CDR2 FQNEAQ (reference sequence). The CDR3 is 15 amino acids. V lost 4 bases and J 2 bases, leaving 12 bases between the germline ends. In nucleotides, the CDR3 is TGTGCCAGCAGCTCGGGGACCCACGCCTACAATGAGCAGTTCTTC. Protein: CASSSGTHAYNEQFF.

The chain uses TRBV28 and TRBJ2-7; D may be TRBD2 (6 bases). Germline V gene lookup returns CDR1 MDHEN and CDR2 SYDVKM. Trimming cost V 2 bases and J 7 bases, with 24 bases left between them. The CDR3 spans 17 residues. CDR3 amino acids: CASSLTGTRRLVREQYF. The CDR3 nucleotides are TGTGCCAGCAGTTTAACCGGGACTCGGAGATTGGTTCGGGAGCAGTACTTC.

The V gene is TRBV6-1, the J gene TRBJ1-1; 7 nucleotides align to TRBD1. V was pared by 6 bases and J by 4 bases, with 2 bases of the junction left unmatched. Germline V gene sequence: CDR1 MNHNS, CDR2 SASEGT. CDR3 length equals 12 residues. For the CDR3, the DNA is TGTGCCAGCAGGACAGGGCGCACTGAAGCTTTCTTT. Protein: CASRTGRTEAFF.

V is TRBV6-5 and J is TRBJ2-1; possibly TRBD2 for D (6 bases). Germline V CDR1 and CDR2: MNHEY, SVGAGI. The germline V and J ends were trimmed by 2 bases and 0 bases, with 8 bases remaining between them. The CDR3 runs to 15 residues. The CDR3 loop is CASSYGGNSYNEQFF. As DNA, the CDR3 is TGTGCCAGCAGTTACGGGGGGAACTCCTACAATGAGCAGTTCTTC.

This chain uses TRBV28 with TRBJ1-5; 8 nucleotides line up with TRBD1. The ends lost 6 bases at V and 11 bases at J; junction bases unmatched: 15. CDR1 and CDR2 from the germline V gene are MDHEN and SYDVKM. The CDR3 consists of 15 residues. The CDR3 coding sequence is TGTGCCAGCAGACCTGGACAGGGCGTTCCCCAGTCCCAGCATTTT. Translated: CASRPGQGVPQSQHF. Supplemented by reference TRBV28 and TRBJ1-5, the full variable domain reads DVKVTQSSRYLVKRTGEKVFLECVQDMDHENMFWYRQDPGLGLRLIYFSYDVKMKEKGDIPEGYSVSREKKERFSLILESASTNQTSMYLCASRPGQGVPQSQHFGDGTRLSIL.

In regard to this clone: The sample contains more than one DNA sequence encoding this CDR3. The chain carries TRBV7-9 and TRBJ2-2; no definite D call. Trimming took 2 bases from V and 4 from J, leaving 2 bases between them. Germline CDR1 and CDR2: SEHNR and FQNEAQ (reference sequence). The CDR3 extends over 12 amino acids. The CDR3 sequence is CASSLSTGELFF. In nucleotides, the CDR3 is TGTGCCAGCAGCTTAAGCACCGGGGAGCTGTTTTTT. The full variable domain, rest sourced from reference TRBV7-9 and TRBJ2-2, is DTGVSQNPRHKITKRGQNVTFRCDPISEHNRLYWYRQTLGQGPEFLTYFQNEAQLEKSRLLSDRFSAERPKGSFSTLEIQRTEQGDSAMYLCASSLSTGELFFGEGSRLTVL.